The next 21 T cell receptor beta chains were all read from a single sample in a study of blood T cell repertoires in COVID-19. This table comes from immunoSEQ multiplex PCR, and its TCRdb copy is limited to in-frame clones, with some not included. The sample has about 96,000 clones; about 78% are singletons. Sequencing was performed on peripheral blood. All receptors come from a man aged 45-65 years who had recovered from COVID-19.

The V gene is TRBV9, the J gene TRBJ2-1, with D maybe TRBD2 (6 bases). This CDR3 contains 13 residues. V gave up 4 bases and J gave up 7 bases, with 12 bases separating them. Germline CDR1 SGDLS, CDR2 YYNGEE. The CDR3 sequence is CASSWDSQNEQFF. The CDR3 coding sequence is TGTGCCAGCAGCTGGGACTCCCAGAATGAGCAGTTCTTC.

This chain uses TRBV7-2 with TRBJ2-1; D is ambiguous. The germline CDR1 and CDR2 sequences are SGHTA and FQGNSA. There are 13 residues in the CDR3. Trimming shortened V by 7 bases and J by 6 bases, and 13 bases separated the two germline ends. This chain's CDR3 is CASTWAGSNEQFF. In nucleotides, the CDR3 is TGTGCCAGCACCTGGGCAGGTTCCAATGAGCAGTTCTTC.

The rearrangement links TRBV6-1 to TRBJ1-1; possibly TRBD1 for D (6 bases). The V and J ends lost 2 bases and 1 base respectively, with 20 bases between them. The CDR3 sequence is 18 residues long. CDR1 and CDR2 from the germline V gene are MNHNS and SASEGT. The CDR3 coding sequence is TGTGCCAGCAGTGAACCCTTTCTCTCTTTACAGGGGAACACTGAAGCTTTCTTT. It specifies CASSEPFLSLQGNTEAFF.

In nucleotides, the CDR3 is TGTGCCAGCAGTGCTACACAGGTTTATAATTCACCCCTCCACTTT. Translation: CASSATQVYNSPLHF. The chain carries TRBV2 and TRBJ1-6; a weak D match, TRBD1 (5 bases). With 4 bases removed from V and 4 bases from J, the gap between germline ends came to 11 bases. The CDR3 has 15 residues. Germline V gene sequence: CDR1 SNHLY, CDR2 FYNNEI.

The chain has TRBV5-4 and TRBJ2-7; maybe TRBD2 (6 bases). V lost 4 bases and J 0 bases, leaving 17 bases between the germline ends. The CDR3 covers 16 residues. Germline V CDR1 and CDR2: SGHNT, YYREEE (reference sequence). The CDR3 sequence is CASSPGSAGPSYEQYF. In DNA, the CDR3 is TGTGCCAGCAGCCCAGGGTCGGCGGGACCCTCCTACGAGCAGTACTTC.

The chain joins TRBV2 to TRBJ1-2; D not certain. V dropped 7 bases and J dropped 1 base, with 10 bases sitting between them. This CDR3 spans 13 amino acids. The germline V gene encodes CDR1 SNHLY and CDR2 FYNNEI. CDR3 region: CASKRLLNYGYTF. The CDR3 nucleotides are TGTGCCAGCAAGAGGTTACTTAACTATGGCTACACCTTC.

This clone was found a few times. The chain is built from TRBV19 and TRBJ1-3; the D gene is possibly TRBD1 (5 bases). V lost 3 bases and J lost 2, with 17 bases in between. Looked up from germline, CDR1 is LNHDA and CDR2 is SQIVND (reference sequence). This CDR3 region has 17 residues. The CDR3 DNA sequence: TGTGCCAGTAGTATTCTCTCGACAGACGGCCCTGGAAACACCATATATTTT. This gives the protein CASSILSTDGPGNTIYF.

DNA of the CDR3: TGTGCCAGCACCCTCGCCTCCGGACTAGCGGACAACATGGTGGGGGAGCTGTTTTTT. It codes for CASTLASGLADNMVGELFF. This chain connects TRBV3-1 (or the pseudogene TRBV3-2) to TRBJ2-2, with TRBD2 matching 10 bases. CDR3 length: 19 amino acids. Germline assignment: CDR1 LGHDT and CDR2 YNNKEL (reference sequence). V lost 7 bases, J lost 8 bases, and 22 bases stayed unmatched.

This chain's CDR3 is CASSFRDSPYNEQFF. The CDR3 region has the DNA TGTGCCAGCAGCTTCCGGGACTCGCCATACAATGAGCAGTTCTTC. The chain combines TRBV9 with TRBJ2-1, with a weak D call TRBD2 (6 bases). This CDR3 comprises 15 residues. V gave up 4 bases and J gave up 4 bases, with 15 bases separating them. The germline V gene encodes CDR1 SGDLS and CDR2 YYNGEE. Using reference TRBV9 and TRBJ2-1 for the parts outside the CDR3, the full variable domain is DSGVTQTPKHLITATGQRVTLRCSPRSGDLSVYWYQQSLDQGLQFLIQYYNGEERAKGNILERFSAQQFPDLHSELNLSSLELGDSALYFCASSFRDSPYNEQFFGPGTRLTVL.

The chain recombines TRBV29-1 with TRBJ2-5, with a possible D match to TRBD1 (6 bases). The CDR3 has 14 amino acids. With 6 bases removed from V and 1 base from J, the gap between germline ends came to 15 bases. Germline CDR1 SQVTM, CDR2 ANQGSEA. The CDR3 region has the DNA TGCAGCGTCTATGGGGCAGGGGTCCAAGAGACCCAGTACTTC. This codes for CSVYGAGVQETQYF.

This chain joins TRBV2 and TRBJ1-1; unclear D gene. V was shortened by 6 bases and J by 1 base, with 12 bases between the two germline ends. The CDR3 contains 14 residues. Germline V gene sequence: CDR1 SNHLY, CDR2 FYNNEI. The DNA of the CDR3 is TGTGCCAGCAGAGTAAGCCCCCCGAACACTGAAGCTTTCTTT. Amino acid sequence: CASRVSPPNTEAFF.

This chain links TRBV19 with TRBJ2-3; 8 nucleotides agree with TRBD2. V was clipped by 11 bases and J by 0 bases; unmatched bases: 7. The CDR3 consists of 14 residues. The germline gives CDR1 LNHDA, CDR2 SQIVND (reference sequence). The CDR3 region has the DNA TGTGCCGTAGGGCGGGGGGTCAGCACAGATACGCAGTATTTT. Its protein is CAVGRGVSTDTQYF. Complete variable domain (other parts from reference TRBV19 and TRBJ2-3): DGGITQSPKYLFRKEGQNVTLSCEQNLNHDAMYWYRQDPGQGLRLIYYSQIVNDFQKGDIAEGYSVSREKKESFPLTVTSAQKNPTAFYLCAVGRGVSTDTQYFGPGTRLTVL.

J is TRBJ1-1 and V is TRBV10-3, with D possibly being TRBD1 (6 bases). The V gene lost 0 bases and the J gene lost 4 bases, with 12 bases spanning the gap. Germline values: CDR1 ENHRY, CDR2 SYGVKD. This CDR3 is built from 15 residues. CDR3 DNA sequence: TGTGCCATCAGTGAGTCGACAGGACCAATCACTGAAGCTTTCTTT. This encodes CAISESTGPITEAFF.

This clone was seen only a few times. J is TRBJ1-1 and V is TRBV28, with D possibly matching TRBD1 (6 bases). V lost 7 bases and J lost 0, with 15 bases in between. The CDR3 is 15 residues long. Germline V lookup: CDR1 MDHEN, CDR2 SYDVKM. As DNA, the CDR3 is TGTGCCAGCATCGCGGGGGGCCGAATGAACACTGAAGCTTTCTTT. Its translation is CASIAGGRMNTEAFF.

The chain has TRBV7-8 and TRBJ1-6; TRBD1 matches 8 bases. There are 16 residues in the CDR3. V lost 5 bases and J lost 7; bases outside the gene matches: 10. Germline V gene sequence: CDR1 SGHVS, CDR2 FQNEAQ. The CDR3 loop is CASSRETGVGNSPLHF. The CDR3 region has the DNA TGTGCCAGCAGCCGAGAGACAGGGGTTGGGAATTCACCCCTCCACTTT. Supplemented by reference TRBV7-8 and TRBJ1-6, the full variable domain reads GAGVSQSPRYKVAKRGQDVALRCDPISGHVSLFWYQQALGQGPEFLTYFQNEAQLDKSGLPSDRFFAERPEGSVSTLKIQRTQQEDSAVYLCASSRETGVGNSPLHFGNGTRLTVT.

This clone appeared once. The gene calls are TRBV6-2 or TRBV6-3 and TRBJ2-7; weak D call: TRBD2 (5 bases). The germline V gene encodes CDR1 MNHEY and CDR2 SVGEGT. The V end lost 5 bases, the J end lost 1 base, and 15 bases lay between the germline ends. This CDR3 has 15 residues. As DNA, the CDR3 is TGTGCCAGCAGTGGACTCACTCACGGATCCTACGAGCAGTACTTC. This codes for CASSGLTHGSYEQYF.

The chain employs TRBV5-4 and TRBJ1-2; 9 nucleotides match TRBD1. The CDR3 spans 13 residues. The V and J ends lost 4 bases and 8 bases, in that order; junction bases with no gene match: 6. Germline assignment: CDR1 SGHNT and CDR2 YYREEE (reference sequence). CDR3 loop: CASSRDRAGGYTF. CDR3 DNA sequence: TGTGCCAGCAGCCGGGACAGGGCGGGGGGCTACACCTTC.

A few counts support this clone. V and J are TRBV19 and TRBJ2-7; unclear D gene. CDR3 length: 12 amino acids. The germline gives CDR1 LNHDA, CDR2 SQIVND (reference sequence). V lost 4 bases and J lost 7, with 11 bases in between. CDR3 nucleotide sequence: TGTGCCAGTAGTACGGCCCCCGGGGAGCAGTACTTC. It encodes CASSTAPGEQYF.

V usage is TRBV2 and J usage is TRBJ1-2, with TRBD1 as a possible D gene (5 bases). CDR3 length: 14 residues. The germline V gene has CDR1 SNHLY and CDR2 FYNNEI. V was pared by 6 bases and J by 8 bases, with 19 bases between. The CDR3 DNA follows: TGTGCCAGCAGCCTTCGAGAAGGGGTAGGCGGCTACACCTTC. It yields the protein CASSLREGVGGYTF.

V usage is TRBV2 and J usage is TRBJ2-3, with 8 bases that match TRBD1. Germline V gene sequence: CDR1 SNHLY, CDR2 FYNNEI. Trimming took 6 bases from V and 2 from J; bases not matched to a gene: 7. The CDR3 spans 15 residues. The CDR3 DNA is TGTGCCAGCAGAGCGACAGGGGAGAACACAGATACGCAGTATTTT. Translated, it gives CASRATGENTDTQYF. The full variable domain, with the rest looked up from reference TRBV2 and TRBJ2-3, is EPEVTQTPSHQVTQMGQEVILRCVPISNHLYFYWYRQILGQKVEFLVSFYNNEISEKSEIFDDQFSVERPDGSNFTLKIRSTKLEDSAMYFCASRATGENTDTQYFGPGTRLTVL.

This clone was counted a few times. This chain joins TRBV27 and TRBJ2-2, with D possibly being TRBD1 (6 bases). This CDR3 has 16 residues. The ends were cut back, 7 bases at V and 1 base at J, with 16 bases in the middle. Germline V gene lookup returns CDR1 MNHEY and CDR2 SMNVEV (reference sequence). The CDR3 DNA follows: TGTGCCAGCACCGGAGGTCTGGGACAGAACACCGGGGAGCTGTTTTTT. It translates to CASTGGLGQNTGELFF.